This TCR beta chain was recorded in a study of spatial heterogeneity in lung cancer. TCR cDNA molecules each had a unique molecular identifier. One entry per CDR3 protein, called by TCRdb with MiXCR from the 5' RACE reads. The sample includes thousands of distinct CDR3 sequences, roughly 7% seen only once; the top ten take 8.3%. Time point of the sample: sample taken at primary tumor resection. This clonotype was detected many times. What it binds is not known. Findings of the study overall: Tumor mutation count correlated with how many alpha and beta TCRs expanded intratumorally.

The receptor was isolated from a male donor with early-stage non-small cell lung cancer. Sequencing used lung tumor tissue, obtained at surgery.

The CDR3 protein is CASYLARQTEAFF. The CDR3 coding sequence is TGTGCCAGTTACCTAGCACGACAGACTGAAGCTTTCTTT. The V and J genes are TRBV28 and TRBJ1-1; D perhaps matches TRBD1 (5 bases). With 9 bases removed from V and 5 bases from J, the gap between germline ends came to 16 bases. The CDR3 totals 13 residues. Germline V gives CDR1 MDHEN, CDR2 SYDVKM. The variable domain in full, completed from reference TRBV28 and TRBJ1-1, reads DVKVTQSSRYLVKRTGEKVFLECVQDMDHENMFWYRQDPGLGLRLIYFSYDVKMKEKGDIPEGYSVSREKKERFSLILESASTNQTSMYLCASYLARQTEAFFGQGTRLTVV.